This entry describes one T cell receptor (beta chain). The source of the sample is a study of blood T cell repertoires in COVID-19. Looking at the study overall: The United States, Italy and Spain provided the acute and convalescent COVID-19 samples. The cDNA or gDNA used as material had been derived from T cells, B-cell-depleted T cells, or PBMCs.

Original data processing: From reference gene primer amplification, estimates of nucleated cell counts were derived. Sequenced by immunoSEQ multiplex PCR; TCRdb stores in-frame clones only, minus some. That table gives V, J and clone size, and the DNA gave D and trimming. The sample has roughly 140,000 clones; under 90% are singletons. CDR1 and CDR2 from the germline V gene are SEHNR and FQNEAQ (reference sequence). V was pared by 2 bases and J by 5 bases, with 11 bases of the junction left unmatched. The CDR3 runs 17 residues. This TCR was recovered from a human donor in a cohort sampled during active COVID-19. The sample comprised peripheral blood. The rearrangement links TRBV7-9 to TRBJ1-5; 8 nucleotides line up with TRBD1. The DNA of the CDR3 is TGTGCCAGCAGCTTAAGGGGACAGGCGCCGAGATATCAGCCCCAGCATTTT. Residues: CASSLRGQAPRYQPQHF. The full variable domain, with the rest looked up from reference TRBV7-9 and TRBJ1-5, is DTGVSQNPRHKITKRGQNVTFRCDPISEHNRLYWYRQTLGQGPEFLTYFQNEAQLEKSRLLSDRFSAERPKGSFSTLEIQRTEQGDSAMYLCASSLRGQAPRYQPQHFGDGTRLSIL.